This TCR beta chain was identified during a study of graft-versus-host responses after intestinal transplantation (dated by TCRdb to about 2021). With regard to the full study: Multivisceral, liver-intestinal, or isolated intestinal transplants were received by the recipients. Every recipient was given anti-thymocyte globulin induction, followed by about three years of maintenance tacrolimus and steroids. Alloreactive clones were identified by sequencing pre-transplant mixed lymphocyte reaction products and comparing these products with unstimulated pre-transplant donor and recipient T cells. A peak of at least 4% donor T cells among recipient peripheral blood mononuclear cells was the definition used for donor T cell macrochimerism. A cohort of under 30 intestinal transplant recipients, including one retransplant, was enrolled, and a few patients lacking pretransplant specimens were excluded. After intestinal transplantation, graft-versus-host and host-versus-graft alloreactive T cell clones were followed in the graft, circulation and bone marrow using bulk TCR-beta CDR3 sequencing. Samples from a few later patients were sequenced in-house on an Illumina MiSeq with MiXCR processing rather than by the commercial service.

V gives up 6 bases and J gives up 5 bases, and the segment between their germline ends measures 11 bases. The CDR3 contains 12 residues, cysteine and phenylalanine counted. Only the CDR3 DNA stays, 36 bases, in frame from base 1. Via the germline V gene, CDR1 is MNHEY and CDR2 SVGAGI. There are a few counts of this clone. No per-base quality is available; no much larger clone lies one base away. Library construction relied on the immunoSEQ multiplex PCR assay. In most patients, genomic DNA was isolated using the Qiagen DNeasy Blood and Tissue Kit and sent frozen to Adaptive Biotechnologies for TCR sequencing. High-throughput TCR-beta CDR3 sequencing of genomic DNA from most patients was performed by Adaptive Biotechnologies. In the authors' own workflow: Adaptive's ImmunoSEQ software supplied the TCR sequencing data for 15 to 20 patients, while MiXCR and VDJtools were used to process a few other patients. CD4 versus CD8 sorting errors were corrected by removing sequences found in both subsets at a frequency ratio below 5:1. CDR3 nucleotide sequences shared between donor and recipient were removed because their origin could not be assigned. To count as alloreactive, a clone needed at least 2-fold expansion over unstimulated cells and a minimum CFSE-low frequency of 0.002% (template counts) or 0.001% (read counts). Clones were considered mappable if detected in sequenced pre-transplant spleen, lymph node, or MLR CFSE-low populations of the donor or recipient. The cumulative frequency of alloreactive clones was calculated as a percentage of all sequences, weighted by copy number. TCRdb re-hosts the immuneACCESS table, in-frame sequences only. Its copies lack some clones; in the studies checked, an unresolved V gene accounts for under half of them, and the cause for the rest is not known. The V and J calls and the clone size are those of that table, but D and trimming were determined from the DNA. The sample profile shows 14,000 or so clones; 33% of them were found once. Around 6% of the sample is in the top ten clones.

Overall results and qualifications from the work: Peak levels of circulating GvH clones were associated with declines in HvG clones early after transplant. GvH clones were found in recipient bone marrow, and some of the GvH clones appeared earlier in ileal mucosa or blood, which is consistent with an intestinal mucosal origin. Conclusions were limited by the relatively low number and heterogeneity of intestinal transplant patients. High GvH to HvG T cell clonal ratios were observed in the allografts of patients with donor T cell macrochimerism.

Sample time point, as interpreted from the label and publication: cells obtained before transplantation from donor or recipient. In the mixed lymphocyte reactions, approximately 200,000 CFSE-labeled pre-transplant responders were plated with approximately 200,000 irradiated violet-dye-labeled stimulators and cultured for over 5 days. After the mixed lymphocyte reaction, proliferating CD3+CD4+CFSE-low and CD3+CD8+CFSE-low responder cells were FACS-sorted on a BD Influx sorter. This receptor was identified in a human patient who received an intestinal transplant. Sequencing was performed on alloreactive CD4+ T cells from a mixed lymphocyte reaction culture, taken before intestinal transplant. The cell subset or site label corresponds to: CFSE-low proliferating T cells sorted from roughly six-day pre-transplant mixed lymphocyte reaction (GvH or HvG direction). The chain is encoded by TRBV6-5 joined to TRBJ2-7; the D gene is perhaps TRBD1, on 5 matching bases. The CDR3 region: CASSRVKNEQYF. In nucleotide form, the sequence is TGTGCCAGCAGCAGGGTAAAGAACGAGCAGTACTTC.